This T cell receptor (beta chain) was identified in a study of read filtering for tumor transcriptome and immune sequencing. Background on the study: Mean patient age was roughly 66 years, range roughly 45 to 85; 17 male, around 14 female. DNase treatment preceded whole-transcriptome library preparation. Study outcomes and limitations: In IR-seq, single-read clonotypes were 70% to 85% of clonotypes but approximately 3.5% of reads.

Ten or more counts support this clonotype. Its antigen is still unknown. The CDR3 totals 13 residues. Trimming shortened V by 5 bases and J by 4 bases, and 9 bases separated the two germline ends. Germline CDR1 SGHTA, CDR2 FQGNSA. Molecular barcoded adaptors covering alpha/delta and beta/gamma chains were used on about 0.4 ug RNA. Each CDR3 protein is one row after TCRdb ran MiXCR on the reads. The top ten hold less than 40% of the sample, which has some 41,000 distinct CDR3 sequences, 12% to 15% seen once. This clonotype was sampled from a donor over 35 with multiple myeloma. The sequencing input was a population of CD138-negative cells sorted from bone marrow. This chain joins TRBV7-2 and TRBJ1-5; D unresolved. The DNA for the CDR3 is TGTGCCAGCAGCCCCGGCCGTAATCAGCCCCAGCATTTT. Translation gives CASSPGRNQPQHF. The whole variable domain, filled in from reference TRBV7-2 and TRBJ1-5, reads GAGVSQSPSNKVTEKGKDVELRCDPISGHTALYWYRQSLGQGLEFLIYFQGNSAPDKSGLPSDRFSAERTGGSVSTLTIQRTQQEDSAVYLCASSPGRNQPQHFGDGTRLSIL.